This T cell receptor (beta chain) is drawn from a study of T cells in Graves' hyperthyroidism and ophthalmopathy. Researchers amplified the TCR beta CDR3 regions from RNA transcripts. During a first-round RT-PCR of the TCR CDR3, the HTBI primer set was used. TCRdb processed the multiplex PCR reads anew with MiXCR; each CDR3 protein has one entry. Found here are about 700,000 distinct CDR3 sequences, about 45% of them singletons; the top ten hold less than 9%. The sequence was collected from an adult man with Graves' disease, either hyperthyroidism or ophthalmopathy (not recorded which). The specimen was peripheral blood or thyroid tissue (not recorded which).

The CDR3: CASSLVLTGENEKLFF. The CDR3 DNA reads TGTGCCAGCAGCTTAGTTCTCACCGGGGAGAATGAAAAACTGTTTTTT. The chain uses TRBV7-6 and TRBJ1-4; unclear D gene. This CDR3 is 16 amino acids long. Germline V gene lookup returns CDR1 SGHVS and CDR2 FNYEAQ. The ends were cut back, 1 base at V and 5 bases at J, with 14 bases in the middle.